This TCR beta chain appears in the sequencing data of a study of graft-versus-host responses after intestinal transplantation. Study overall: Multivisceral, liver-intestinal, or isolated intestinal transplants were given to recipients. The whole recipient group had anti-thymocyte globulin induction followed by tacrolimus and steroids for two to three years.

TCRdb's copy holds only in-frame clones and misses some; the assay was immunoSEQ multiplex PCR. The repertoire consists of under 45,000 clones, with approximately 89% occurring once and the leading ten covering less than 8.5%. The length of the CDR3 is 14 residues. V lost 7 bases and J lost 4; bases outside the gene matches: 2. Germline CDR1 reads SQVTM; CDR2 reads ANQGSEA. This clone appeared once. The antigen is not known. Broader study findings: Peak levels of circulating GvH clones tracked with early post-transplant HvG declines.

The clonotype originates from a human patient who received an intestinal transplant, so some T cells may come from the graft donor. The J gene is TRBJ2-2, the V gene TRBV29-1; TRBD2 agrees at 14 bases. The source material was PBMCs, sampled about 270 days after transplant. DNA of the CDR3: TGCAGCGGACTAGCGGGGGGGAGCACCGGGGAGCTGTTTTTT. It yields the protein CSGLAGGSTGELFF.